The text below deals with one T cell receptor (beta chain). The antigen remains undetermined. The data stem from a study of CXCR3-negative and CXCR3-positive naive CD8 T cells. Study observations and caveats: Expression of CXCR3 was partially reduced after cryopreservation, and fresh PBMCs were used in most assays. Relative to CXCR3-negative naive cells, CXCR3-positive naive cells had more hydrophobic TRB CDR3s.

The method, 5' RACE with UMI labels, was used to prepare the TRB cDNA libraries. TCRdb re-called the 5' RACE reads; one entry per CDR3 protein, DNA not given. The sample data list 150,000 to 160,000 distinct CDR3 sequences. CDR3 length: 15 residues. Definition of naive CD8+ T cells rested on a CD45RO-CCR7+CD27+CD95- profile. The source material was naive CXCR3+ CD8+ T cells from blood. Subset meaning: CD45RO-CCR7+CD27+CD95- naive CD8+ T cells expressing CXCR3 (TNR3+). This receptor was taken from a human donor in good health. Some clones in this sample may be carry-over from other donors' samples. The chain carries TRBV12-3 or TRBV12-4 and TRBJ1-5; as DNA is missing, the TRBD1 call by TCRdb cannot be tested. CDR3 region: CASSFPGEGGQPQHF.